This TCR beta chain was recovered during a study of T-cell reconstitution after alpha-beta-depleted transplantation in children (dated by TCRdb to the mid-2010s). Looking at the study overall: The study quantitatively tracked T-cell immune reconstitution after TCRalphabeta/CD19-depleted allogeneic hematopoietic cell transplantation in children using TCR repertoire profiling. The study at large found these results: The apparently early alphabetaT-cell count recovery about two months after transplant was reportedly dependent on only several hundred rapidly expanded clones derived from non-depleted graft cells. In some patients, high TCRbeta diversity at day 60 was attributed to recipient T cells and intrathymic progenitors that had survived conditioning. Over the following months the frequencies of hyperexpanded clones went down, and after one year T-cell counts and TCRbeta diversity were mostly credited to newly produced T cells.

Many counts were recorded for this clonotype. Its recognized antigen is unknown. Base qualities are missing; no much larger clone stands one base away. The library was obtained by PCR. The sequencing machine was an Illumina HiSeq 2500. Molecular barcoding was employed in the preparation of TCR libraries, with unique molecular identifiers being used to normalize TCRbeta repertoire quantification. TCRdb reworked the public reads: Q25 trimming with fastp, MiXCR clone assembly, productive beta chains retained. Rows matching on CDR3 protein sequence are summarized as one entry with the most common DNA and genes. In this sample the table shows more than 200,000 distinct CDR3 sequences, roughly 26% of which occur a single time. The biggest ten clones account for 2.6% of the sample. The treatment or condition label here, explained by the study, means: allogeneic hematopoietic cell transplantation with graft depleted of TCRalphabeta T cells and CD19 B cells. TCRalphabeta/CD19-depleted allogeneic hematopoietic cell grafts were given to the transplant recipients, all of whom were children.

This receptor was identified in a girl aged 2-10 years with Fanconi anemia, due to receive a stem cell transplant. The material sequenced was PBMCs, taken before TCRalphabeta/CD19-depleted stem cell transplant.

The CDR3 protein is CASSLARDRESYEQYF. Here is the DNA: TGTGCCAGCAGCTTAGCTCGGGACAGGGAATCCTACGAGCAGTACTTC. The chain uses TRBV7-2 and TRBJ2-7, and 9 junction bases match TRBD1. After removal of 0 bases from V and 1 base from J, the junction retains 4 bases not matched to a gene. Measured from the cysteine to the phenylalanine, the CDR3 is 16 residues long. Just CDR3 DNA is preserved here, 48 bases in frame from base 1. From a lookup of the germline V gene, CDR1 and CDR2 are SGHTA and FQGNSA.